This T cell receptor (beta chain) originates from a study of T cells in pancreatic ductal adenocarcinoma (dated by TCRdb to about 2017). Study-wide context: To learn about the adaptive T-cell response arising naturally, investigators profiled where tumor-infiltrating CD8+ T cells, together with suppressive cells, were located within resected pancreatic ductal adenocarcinoma, how abundant they were, and what qualities they showed.

This clone was seen more than once but under ten times. Its antigen is currently not known. Base qualities are missing; no much larger clone stands one base away. The selected pancreatic ductal adenocarcinoma patients had received surgery without neoadjuvant therapy. Peripheral blood was collected in heparin tubes, from which PBMCs were isolated by histopaque density gradient and cryopreserved in approximately 10% DMSO. Using the DNeasy Blood and Tissue Kit along with Proteinase K and RNase treatment, genomic DNA was extracted from over 5 PBMC specimens and fewer than ten flash-frozen tumor specimens. The immunoSEQ hsTCRB kit was used to amplify TCR beta CDR3 regions from genomic DNA. An Illumina HiSeq system was used for high-throughput TRB CDR3 sequencing. For the original study's pipeline: The immunoSEQ software was used to analyze sequencing reads, and nonproductive sequences containing premature stops or frame-shifts were excluded. Repertoire clonality was computed as one minus Shannon entropy normalized by log2 of the number of unique productive sequences. Drawn from immuneACCESS, this table holds only the in-frame rearrangements with V and J called that TCRdb kept. Clones are partly lost; checked studies trace under half to an unresolved V gene and leave the rest unexplained. V and J calls and clone size are as listed in that table; D and trimming were resolved from the DNA. The sample table contains roughly 100,000 clones; only one count was recorded for roughly 96% of them. Of the sample, roughly 3.1% falls within the top ten clones.

Results the study describes overall, beyond this receptor: Tumor versus blood clonality comparisons may be biased because tumors are enriched in CD45RO+ effector rather than naive T cells, biasing toward lower diversity. Blood samples had more total productive templates and 6 to 10-fold more unique clonotypes than tumor samples. Because inoperable disease is present at presentation in most pancreatic cancer patients, the resected cohort was biased toward the minority with early-stage disease. No significant difference in T-cell clonality was found between tumor and blood, with mean clonality of approximately 0.12 in tumors and 0.072 in blood.

The sequenced sample consisted of PBMCs. This receptor was obtained from a human donor with pancreatic ductal adenocarcinoma.

The bases are TGTGCCAGCAGCTTAGGACTAGCAGGGGATACGCAGTATTTT. It is translated as CASSLGLAGDTQYF. The rearranged chain carries TRBV7-2 and TRBJ2-3, and TRBD2 aligns with 7 junction nucleotides. The germline V gene yields SGHTA for CDR1 and FQGNSA for CDR2. The V end gives up 1 base and the J end 6 bases, leaving 4 bases in the junction not matched to a gene. From the cysteine through the phenylalanine, the CDR3 covers 14 amino acids. Only CDR3 DNA remains: 42 bases, in frame from the first base.